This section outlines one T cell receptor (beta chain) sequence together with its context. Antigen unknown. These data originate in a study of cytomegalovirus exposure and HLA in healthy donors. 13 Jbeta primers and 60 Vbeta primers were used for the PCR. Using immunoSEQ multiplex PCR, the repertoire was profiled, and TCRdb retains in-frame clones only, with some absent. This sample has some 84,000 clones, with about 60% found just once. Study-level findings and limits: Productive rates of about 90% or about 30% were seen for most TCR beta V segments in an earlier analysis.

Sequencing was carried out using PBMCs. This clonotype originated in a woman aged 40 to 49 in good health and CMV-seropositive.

CDR3 region: CASSVGLGGYTEAFF. In DNA form, the CDR3 reads TGTGCCAGCAGCGTAGGATTGGGGGGATACACTGAAGCTTTCTTT. The rearrangement links TRBV9 to TRBJ1-1; weak D call: TRBD1 (5 bases). The germline V and J ends were trimmed by 0 bases and 3 bases, with 12 bases remaining between them. CDR3 size: 15 residues. Germline CDR1 reads SGDLS; CDR2 reads YYNGEE.